Sequencing of this T cell receptor beta chain was carried out in a study of blood T cell repertoires in COVID-19. This table comes from immunoSEQ multiplex PCR, and its TCRdb copy is limited to in-frame clones, with some not included. The table includes approximately 300,000 clones, about nine tenths detected once. Ages ranged from roughly 18 to 100 years, with residence in approximately 23 US areas. This clone appeared a single time. CDR3 length equals 13 residues. Germline CDR1 reads MDHEN; CDR2 reads SYDVKM. V lost 2 bases and J lost 7; bases outside the gene matches: 3. The sequence came from a man between 60 and 70 years old who had recovered from COVID-19. The sample comprised PBMCs or T cells enriched from blood (not recorded which). V is TRBV28 and J is TRBJ1-2; 8 bases fit TRBD1. The CDR3 reads CASSLQGASGYTF. The CDR3 nucleotides are TGTGCCAGCAGTTTACAGGGGGCGTCTGGCTACACCTTC.